Listed below are T cell receptor beta chains from one sample, sequenced in a study of human thymus T cells. The protocol was immunoSEQ multiplex PCR, while the TCRdb copy is restricted to in-frame clones and leaves out a portion. The table records about 78,000 clones, roughly 96% of them present only once. The sequenced material came from thymus tissue. These receptors all come from a boy under two years old with a congenital heart defect but otherwise immunologically healthy. Each CDR3 is given with its conserved first and last residue. A D gene is named only where the DNA matches it firmly. Not all rows give a size; the values are once, few, many and, for expanded clones, a class.

D,V,size,J,CDR3,DNA
TRBD1,TRBV19,-,TRBJ1-1,CASSIRTGHTEAFF,TGTGCCAGTAGTATCCGGACAGGACACACTGAAGCTTTCTTT
TRBD2,TRBV18,-,TRBJ2-2,CASSGLAAERGTGELFF,TGTGCCAGCTCGGGACTAGCGGCCGAGAGGGGCACCGGGGAGCTGTTTTTT
-,TRBV14,-,TRBJ2-1,CASSQDQGGRETCDEQFF,TGTGCCAGCAGCCAAGATCAGGGGGGGCGAGAAACCTGCGATGAGCAGTTCTTC
-,TRBV6-5,-,TRBJ1-1,CASRTAGYTEAFF,TGTGCCAGCAGGACAGCGGGATACACTGAAGCTTTCTTT
TRBD2,TRBV7-9,-,TRBJ2-1,CASQEPRSGGGRVNEQFF,TGTGCCAGCCAGGAACCTCGATCGGGTGGCGGGAGGGTCAATGAGCAGTTCTTC
TRBD2,TRBV7-2,-,TRBJ2-1,CASSKGTRQYEQFF,TGTGCCAGCAGCAAGGGGACTAGGCAATATGAGCAGTTCTTC
TRBD1,TRBV7-8,once,TRBJ1-3,CASSPRTGASGNTIYF,TGTGCCAGCAGCCCACGGACAGGGGCCTCTGGAAACACCATATATTTT
-,TRBV6-5,once,TRBJ1-1,CATRDTEAFF,TGTGCCACCCGGGACACTGAAGCTTTCTTT
-,TRBV10-2,-,TRBJ2-7,CASTPDGTYEQYF,TGCGCCAGCACCCCGGACGGTACCTACGAGCAGTACTTC
-,TRBV11-1,-,TRBJ1-4,CASSPGEWDEKLFF,TGTGCCAGCAGCCCAGGGGAGTGGGATGAAAAACTGTTTTTT
TRBD1,TRBV27,once,TRBJ1-1,CASTPGDRGLKVAEAFF,TGTGCCAGCACCCCGGGGGACAGGGGCCTGAAGGTGGCTGAAGCTTTCTTT
TRBD2,TRBV4-1,-,TRBJ2-1,CASSPSLPREGLSYNEQFF,TGCGCCAGCAGCCCCAGCCTACCGCGGGAGGGCCTCTCCTACAATGAGCAGTTCTTC
-,TRBV19,-,TRBJ1-2,CASSPRLFNYGYTF,TGTGCCAGTAGCCCCAGACTTTTTAACTATGGCTACACCTTC
TRBD1,TRBV7-8,-,TRBJ1-5,CASSPRTGGQENQPQHF,TGTGCCAGCAGCCCGAGGACAGGGGGCCAGGAAAATCAGCCCCAGCATTTT
TRBD2,TRBV7-2,-,TRBJ2-3,CASSPRLAPSTDTQYF,TGTGCCAGCAGCCCGCGACTAGCGCCTAGCACAGATACGCAGTATTTT
-,TRBV10-1,-,TRBJ2-7,CASADGIYEQYF,TGCGCCAGCGCCGACGGTATCTACGAGCAGTACTTC
-,TRBV20-1,-,TRBJ2-3,CSARTGDTQYF,TGCAGTGCGCGAACTGGAGATACGCAGTATTTT
-,TRBV19,-,TRBJ2-7,CASSIGTGGLAENYEQYF,TGTGCCAGTAGTATCGGGACAGGGGGACTAGCGGAGAACTACGAGCAGTACTTC
-,TRBV5-1,-,TRBJ2-2,CASSLARVNTGELFF,TGCGCCAGCAGCTTAGCCAGGGTGAACACCGGGGAGCTGTTTTTT
TRBD2,TRBV7-3,-,TRBJ2-1,CASSPSGGQTYNEQFF,TGTGCCAGCAGCCCTAGCGGGGGCCAAACCTACAATGAGCAGTTCTTC
-,TRBV6-1,-,TRBJ1-5,CASRKGPTDQPQHF,TGTGCCAGCAGGAAGGGACCGACTGATCAGCCCCAGCATTTT
TRBD2,TRBV7-2,-,TRBJ2-3,CASSFRTSGVTDTQYF,TGTGCCAGCAGCTTTCGTACTAGCGGGGTAACAGATACGCAGTATTTT
TRBD2,TRBV5-4,-,TRBJ2-1,CASSCSGTSLYNEQFF,TGTGCCAGCAGTTGCTCCGGGACTAGCTTATACAATGAGCAGTTCTTC
-,TRBV2,-,TRBJ1-1,CASSEQPNRDTEAFF,TGTGCCAGCAGTGAACAGCCGAACAGGGACACTGAAGCTTTCTTT
-,TRBV2,-,TRBJ1-2,CASSTGNTNYGYTF,TGTGCCAGCAGTACAGGGAATACTAACTATGGCTACACCTTC
-,TRBV7-2,-,TRBJ2-3,CASSLHSTDTQYF,TGTGCCAGCAGCTTACATAGCACAGATACGCAGTATTTT
TRBD1,TRBV7-9,-,TRBJ1-2,CASSISQGVRRGYTF,TGTGCCAGCAGCATTAGTCAGGGGGTGCGGCGCGGCTACACCTTC
-,TRBV4-1,-,TRBJ2-3,CASSLSDEAGNLPTDTQYF,TGCGCCAGCAGCCTCTCTGACGAGGCAGGGAATCTCCCCACAGATACGCAGTATTTT
-,TRBV19,-,TRBJ1-1,CATTRRADNTEAFF,TGTGCCACCACCCGGCGGGCAGACAACACTGAAGCTTTCTTT
-,TRBV28,-,TRBJ2-7,CASSLKGAAYEQYF,TGTGCCAGCAGTTTAAAGGGCGCAGCCTACGAGCAGTACTTC